This T cell receptor (beta chain) comes out of a study of blood T cell repertoires in COVID-19. Study-level background: From the United States, Italy and Spain came samples of acute and convalescent COVID-19. Sources were T cells, B-cell-depleted T cells, or PBMCs; the material itself was cDNA or gDNA.

The CDR3 loop spans 16 amino acids. Germline loops: CDR1 LNHDA, CDR2 SQIVND (reference sequence). V was shortened by 5 bases and J by 7 bases, with 21 bases between the two germline ends. As handled by the study authors: Estimated nucleated cell counts came from reference gene primer amplification. This table comes from immunoSEQ multiplex PCR, and its TCRdb copy is limited to in-frame clones, with some not included. The DNA gave D and trimming, while V, J and clone size come from that table. The sample includes tens of thousands of clones, about nine tenths seen only once; the top ten take less than 15%.

The TCR was taken from a human donor with active COVID-19. The donor label of this sample is uncertain. The sample was peripheral blood. The rearrangement joins TRBV19 to TRBJ2-1; tentatively, D is TRBD1 (5 bases). The DNA for the CDR3 is TGTGCCAGTAGTGCCCAGGGATATGGGAATAGGAATGAGCAGTTCTTC. Amino acids: CASSAQGYGNRNEQFF.